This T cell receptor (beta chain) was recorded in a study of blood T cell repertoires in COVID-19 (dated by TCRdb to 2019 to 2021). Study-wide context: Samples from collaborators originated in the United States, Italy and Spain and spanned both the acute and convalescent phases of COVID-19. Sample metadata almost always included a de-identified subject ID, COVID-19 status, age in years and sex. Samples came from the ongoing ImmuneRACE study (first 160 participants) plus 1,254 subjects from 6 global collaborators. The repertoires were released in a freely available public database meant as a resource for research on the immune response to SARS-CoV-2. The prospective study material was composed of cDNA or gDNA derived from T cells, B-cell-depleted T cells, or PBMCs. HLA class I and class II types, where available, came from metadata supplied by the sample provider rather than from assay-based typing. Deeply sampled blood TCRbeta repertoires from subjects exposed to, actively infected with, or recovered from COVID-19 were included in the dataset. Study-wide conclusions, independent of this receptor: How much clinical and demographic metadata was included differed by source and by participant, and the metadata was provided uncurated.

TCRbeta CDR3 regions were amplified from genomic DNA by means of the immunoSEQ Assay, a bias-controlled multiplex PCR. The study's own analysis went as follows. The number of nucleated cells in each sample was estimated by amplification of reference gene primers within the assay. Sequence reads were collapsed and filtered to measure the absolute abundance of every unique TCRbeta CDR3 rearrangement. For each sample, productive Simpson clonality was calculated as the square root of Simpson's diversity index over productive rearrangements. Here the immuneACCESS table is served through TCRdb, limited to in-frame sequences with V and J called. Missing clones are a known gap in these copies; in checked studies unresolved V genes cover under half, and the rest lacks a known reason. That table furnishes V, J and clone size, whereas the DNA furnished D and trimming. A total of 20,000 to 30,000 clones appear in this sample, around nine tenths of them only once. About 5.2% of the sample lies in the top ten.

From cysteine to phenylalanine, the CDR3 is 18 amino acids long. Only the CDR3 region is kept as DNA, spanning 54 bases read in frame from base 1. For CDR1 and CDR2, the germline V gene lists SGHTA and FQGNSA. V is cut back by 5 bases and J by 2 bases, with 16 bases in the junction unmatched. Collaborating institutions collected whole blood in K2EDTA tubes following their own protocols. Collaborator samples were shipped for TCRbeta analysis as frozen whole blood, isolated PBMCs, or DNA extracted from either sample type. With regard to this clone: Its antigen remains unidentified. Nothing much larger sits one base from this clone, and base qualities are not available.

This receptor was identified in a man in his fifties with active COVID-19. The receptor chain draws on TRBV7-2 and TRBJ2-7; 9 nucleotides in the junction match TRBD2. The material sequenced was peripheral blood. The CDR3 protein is CASSIRDFLSGGAYEQYF. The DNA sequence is TGTGCCAGCAGCATCCGGGACTTCCTTAGCGGGGGAGCCTACGAGCAGTACTTC.